The 20 T cell receptor beta chains below all came from one sample that was sequenced in a study of blood T cell repertoires in COVID-19. Profiled with immunoSEQ multiplex PCR; TCRdb holds only in-frame clones, not every one. The sample has about 170,000 clones; roughly 86% are singletons. Sample: peripheral blood. The receptors shown here come from a man between 50 and 59 years old with active or convalescent COVID-19.

This clone was seen a single time. The gene calls are TRBV2 and TRBJ1-6; TRBD1 aligns across 7 bases. This CDR3 has 14 residues. The V and J ends lost 7 bases and 9 bases, in that order; junction bases with no gene match: 9. Germline V lookup: CDR1 SNHLY, CDR2 FYNNEI. CDR3 region: CASNRGIGSSPLHF. CDR3 in DNA: TGTGCCAGCAACAGGGGAATAGGGAGTTCACCCCTCCACTTT.

This chain links TRBV6-5 with TRBJ1-2; possible D gene TRBD1, 6 bases. The CDR3 loop spans 14 amino acids. From germline, CDR1 is MNHEY and CDR2 SVGAGI. V lost 4 bases, J lost 6 bases, and 15 bases lay in between. This CDR3 is CASSWDKRTHGYTF. The CDR3 DNA reads TGTGCCAGCAGTTGGGACAAGAGGACCCATGGCTACACCTTC.

This chain connects TRBV7-8 to TRBJ1-5; TRBD1 matches 7 bases. CDR1 and CDR2 (germline): SGHVS, FQNEAQ. This CDR3 has 20 amino acids. J gave up 0 bases and V 4 bases, and 18 bases lay outside the gene matches. The CDR3 bases are TGTGCCAGCAGCTCCTTCGACAGGGTAAACGCCTTCTATAGCAATCAGCCCCAGCATTTT. Translating gives CASSSFDRVNAFYSNQPQHF.

V and J are TRBV5-1 and TRBJ1-1, with TRBD1 matching 7 bases. This CDR3 has 14 residues. CDR1 and CDR2 from the germline V gene are SGHRS and YFSETQ. The ends lost 4 bases at V and 5 bases at J; junction bases unmatched: 8. The CDR3, as DNA: TGCGCCAGCAGCACAGGGGACAGCGGAACTGAAGCTTTCTTT. This gives the protein CASSTGDSGTEAFF.

This chain joins TRBV2 and TRBJ1-1; a possible D gene is TRBD1 (6 bases). Germline CDR1 SNHLY, CDR2 FYNNEI. The CDR3 consists of 15 residues. The V end lost 7 bases, the J end lost 5 bases, and 20 bases lay between the germline ends. CDR3 residues: CASISGAGVVTEAFF. The CDR3 nucleotides are TGTGCCAGCATAAGCGGGGCAGGGGTGGTGACTGAAGCTTTCTTT.

CDR3 DNA sequence: TGTGCCAGCAGTTTAGGGCGGCCTCGGGGGAATCAGCCCCAGCATTTT. Translated: CASSLGRPRGNQPQHF. The V and J genes are TRBV28 and TRBJ1-5; possible D gene TRBD1, 5 bases. The CDR3 is 16 residues long. Trimming shortened V by 2 bases and J by 4 bases, and 15 bases separated the two germline ends. Germline assignment: CDR1 MDHEN and CDR2 SYDVKM.

The CDR3 sequence: CATSGRLAGTTDTQYF. As DNA, the CDR3 is TGTGCCACCAGTGGGAGACTAGCGGGGACCACAGATACGCAGTATTTT. The rearrangement uses TRBV24-1 and TRBJ2-3; 11 bases are a match to TRBD2. Germline values: CDR1 KGHDR, CDR2 SFDVKD. Unmatched junction bases numbered 5, after V lost 5 bases and J lost 2 bases. The CDR3 sequence is 16 residues long.

The chain joins TRBV7-9 to TRBJ1-1; no clear D. CDR3 size: 14 residues. Germline CDR1 is SEHNR and CDR2 is FQNEAQ (reference sequence). V lost 1 base and J 4 bases, leaving 10 bases between the germline ends. This chain's CDR3 is CASSLDLGSTEAFF. DNA for the CDR3: TGTGCCAGCAGCTTAGATTTAGGGAGCACTGAAGCTTTCTTT.

The chain recombines TRBV11-3 with TRBJ2-3; D may be TRBD2 (6 bases). V lost 5 bases to trimming and J lost 2 bases, with 20 bases between them. The CDR3 has 17 amino acids. The V gene's germline CDR1 is SGHNT and CDR2 YENEEA. As DNA, the CDR3 is TGTGCCAGCAGCCCAGCCTCAAGCGCGGGGATCACAGATACGCAGTATTTT. Its protein is CASSPASSAGITDTQYF.

The J gene is TRBJ1-6, the V gene TRBV18; D might be TRBD1 (6 bases). Per germline, CDR1 KGHSH and CDR2 LQKENI. The CDR3 is made up of 14 amino acids. V lost 5 bases and J lost 7, with 12 bases in between. For the CDR3, the DNA is TGTGCCAGCTCATTTCAGGGGTCAAATTCACCCCTCCACTTT. Its translation: CASSFQGSNSPLHF.

J is TRBJ1-5 and V is TRBV4-3; perhaps TRBD1 as D (5 bases). The V end was cut by 0 bases, the J end by 11 bases, with 14 bases between. The CDR3 runs 14 residues. Germline CDR1 LGHNA, CDR2 YSLEER. The CDR3 sequence: CASSQEWRGGAQHF. In DNA form, the CDR3 reads TGCGCCAGCAGCCAAGAGTGGAGGGGTGGGGCCCAGCATTTT.

The V call is TRBV5-4, the J call TRBJ2-7, with 8 bases that match TRBD2. Germline CDR1 is SGHNT and CDR2 is YYREEE (reference sequence). V was clipped by 6 bases and J by 4 bases; unmatched bases: 12. The length of the CDR3 is 15 residues. CDR3 region: CASNPGGAGVYEQYF. DNA for the CDR3: TGTGCCAGCAATCCCGGGGGGGCGGGAGTTTACGAGCAGTACTTC.

Note on this clone: This CDR3 is also generated by other DNA sequences in the sample. This chain links TRBV9 with TRBJ2-3; unclear D gene. This CDR3 region has 12 residues. The V end was cut by 2 bases, the J end by 5 bases, with 6 bases between. Germline V CDR1 and CDR2: SGDLS, YYNGEE. This chain's CDR3 is CASSVAGDTQYF. The CDR3 nucleotides are TGTGCCAGCAGCGTGGCTGGAGATACGCAGTATTTT.

This chain connects TRBV4-2 to TRBJ1-3; 9 bases agree with TRBD1. The CDR3 has 18 amino acids. Trimming cost V 0 bases and J 7 bases; bases outside gene matches: 13. CDR1 LGHNA and CDR2 YNFKEQ come from the germline V gene. CDR3: CASSQDPHSGQGGNTIYF. For the CDR3, the DNA is TGTGCCAGCAGCCAAGATCCCCATTCGGGACAGGGAGGGAACACCATATATTTT.

V and J are TRBV3-1 (or the pseudogene TRBV3-2) and TRBJ2-2, with D unresolved. Deletions cut 0 bases from V and 4 bases from J, with 6 bases between. CDR1 is LGHDT, CDR2 YNNKEL, per germline (reference sequence). This CDR3 has 14 amino acids. The CDR3, as DNA: TGTGCCAGCAGCCAAGATCTAACCACCGGGGAGCTGTTTTTT. Translated: CASSQDLTTGELFF.

J is TRBJ2-7 and V is TRBV6-2 or TRBV6-3, with D unclear. Germline V CDR1 and CDR2: MNHEY, SVGEGT. V was clipped by 6 bases and J by 2 bases, with 14 bases between them. The CDR3 is 14 amino acids. The CDR3 coding sequence is TGTGCCAGCAGCGACGGCGGCCCTCCCTACGAGCAGTACTTC. This translates into CASSDGGPPYEQYF.

The V call is TRBV7-6, the J call TRBJ2-1, with 11 bases aligning to TRBD1. V gave up 5 bases and J gave up 8 bases; unmatched junction bases: 8. Germline V gene data show CDR1 as SGHVS and CDR2 as FNYEAQ. The CDR3 runs to 15 residues. This chain's CDR3 is CASSRTGGSGDEQFF. The CDR3 coding sequence is TGTGCCAGCAGCCGGACAGGGGGCTCAGGGGATGAGCAGTTCTTC.

The CDR3 nucleotides read TGTGCCATCAGTGAGGGACAAGGGGTTGGCTATGGCTACACCTTC. Translated: CAISEGQGVGYGYTF. The V and J genes are TRBV10-3 and TRBJ1-2, with D perhaps TRBD1 (5 bases). This CDR3 is 15 amino acids long. Germline V lookup: CDR1 ENHRY, CDR2 SYGVKD. The V gene lost 2 bases and the J gene lost 4 bases, with 14 bases spanning the gap.

The V call is TRBV7-2, the J call TRBJ1-5, with 7 bases aligning to TRBD1. The CDR3 is 15 residues long. Trimming took 5 bases from V and 3 from J; bases not matched to a gene: 7. Germline CDR1 is SGHTA and CDR2 is FQGNSA. The CDR3 reads CASSQQTGLNQPQHF. The CDR3, as DNA: TGTGCCAGCAGCCAACAGACAGGGCTCAATCAGCCCCAGCATTTT.

The rearrangement links TRBV19 to TRBJ2-7, with 11 nucleotides matching TRBD2. From germline, CDR1 is LNHDA and CDR2 SQIVND (reference sequence). This CDR3 spans 15 amino acids. The junction had 5 bases not matched to a gene; V was cut back by 4 bases and J by 3 bases. Here the CDR3 reads CASSNQLAGDYEQYF. The CDR3 coding sequence is TGTGCCAGTAGTAACCAACTAGCGGGAGACTACGAGCAGTACTTC.